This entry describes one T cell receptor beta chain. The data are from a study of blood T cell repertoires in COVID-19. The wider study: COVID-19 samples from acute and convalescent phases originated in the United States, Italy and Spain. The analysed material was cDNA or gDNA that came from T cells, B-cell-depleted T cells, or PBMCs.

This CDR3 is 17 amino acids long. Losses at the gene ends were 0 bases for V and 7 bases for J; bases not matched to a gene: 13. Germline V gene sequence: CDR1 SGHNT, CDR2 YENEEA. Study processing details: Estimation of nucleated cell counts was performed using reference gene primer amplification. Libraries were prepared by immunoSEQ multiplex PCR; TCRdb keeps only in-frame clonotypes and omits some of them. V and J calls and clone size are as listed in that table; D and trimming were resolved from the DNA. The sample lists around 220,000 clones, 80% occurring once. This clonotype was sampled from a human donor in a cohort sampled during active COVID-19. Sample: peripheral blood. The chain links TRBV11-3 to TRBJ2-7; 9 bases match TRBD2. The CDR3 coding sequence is TGTGCCAGCAGCTTAGACCCTGGCGCTAGCGGGACGGGGGAGCAGTACTTC. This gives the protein CASSLDPGASGTGEQYF.